The 18 T cell receptor beta chains presented below share a single source sample, sequenced in a study of blood T cell repertoires in COVID-19. The method was immunoSEQ multiplex PCR; TCRdb's version includes in-frame clones alone and lacks a portion of them. The sample has 59,000 or so clones, 70% to 90% seen once. The sequencing input was peripheral blood. These receptors were taken from a human donor in a cohort sampled during active COVID-19.

This rearrangement joins TRBV27 to TRBJ1-4; TRBD1 is a possible D gene (5 bases). CDR1 and CDR2 from the germline V gene are MNHEY and SMNVEV (reference sequence). The CDR3 sequence is 13 residues long. The V end was cut by 3 bases, the J end by 10 bases, with 12 bases between. For the CDR3, the DNA is TGTGCCAGCAGTTTGGACCTTAGGGGAAAACTGTTTTTT. It specifies CASSLDLRGKLFF.

In this sample, this clone turned up once. V usage is TRBV5-4 and J usage is TRBJ2-5; D may be TRBD1 (5 bases). Trimming stripped 5 bases from V and 6 bases from J, with 20 bases between. Germline lookup yields CDR1 SGHNT and CDR2 YYREEE (reference sequence). The CDR3 runs 15 residues. The CDR3, as DNA: TGTGCCAGCAGTCTCCTGGTAGGGGCCGGAAAGACCCAGTACTTC. Translated, it gives CASSLLVGAGKTQYF. The variable domain in full, with the rest retrieved from reference TRBV5-4 and TRBJ2-5, is ETGVTQSPTHLIKTRGQQVTLRCSSQSGHNTVSWYQQALGQGPQFIFQYYREEENGRGNFPPRFSGLQFPNYSSELNVNALELDDSALYLCASSLLVGAGKTQYFGPGTRLLVL.

V usage is TRBV14 and J usage is TRBJ2-5; D may be TRBD1 (5 bases). Germline loops: CDR1 SGHDN, CDR2 FVKESK. The V and J ends lost 5 bases and 8 bases respectively, with 18 bases between them. This CDR3 contains 14 residues. The CDR3 bases are TGTGCCAGCAGCGGGGCCCACCATCCCTCAACCCAGTACTTC. Translation: CASSGAHHPSTQYF.

The chain uses TRBV5-1 and TRBJ2-6, with 9 bases fitting TRBD1. The germline gives CDR1 SGHRS, CDR2 YFSETQ. CDR3 length: 18 amino acids. The junction had 8 bases not matched to a gene; V was cut back by 2 bases and J by 2 bases. Here the CDR3 reads CASSFPTGGAAGANVLTF. Here the CDR3 DNA reads TGCGCCAGCAGCTTTCCCACAGGGGGCGCGGCTGGGGCCAACGTCCTGACTTTC. The variable domain in full, completed from reference TRBV5-1 and TRBJ2-6, reads KAGVTQTPRYLIKTRGQQVTLSCSPISGHRSVSWYQQTPGQGLQFLFEYFSETQRNKGNFPGRFSGRQFSNSRSEMNVSTLELGDSALYLCASSFPTGGAAGANVLTFGAGSRLTVL.

CDR3 nucleotides: TGTGCCAGCAGCTTAGAGGGAACAGGTCCAGCCGGGGAGCTGTTTTTT. Its protein is CASSLEGTGPAGELFF. J is TRBJ2-2 and V is TRBV7-9; possibly TRBD1 for D (5 bases). CDR3 length: 16 residues. Germline V gene lookup returns CDR1 SEHNR and CDR2 FQNEAQ (reference sequence). V lost 1 base, J lost 6 bases, and 15 bases lay in between.

The chain recombines TRBV9 with TRBJ1-4; no clear D. The CDR3 extends over 13 amino acids. The V gene's germline CDR1 is SGDLS and CDR2 YYNGEE. Trimming pared 3 bases from V and 13 bases from J, leaving 16 bases between. The CDR3 nucleotides are TGTGCCAGCAGCGCCCTCCAAACTAGCACACTGTTTTTT. It codes for CASSALQTSTLFF.

V gene TRBV5-1 combines with J gene TRBJ2-3; 7 bases are a match to TRBD2. Germline values: CDR1 SGHRS, CDR2 YFSETQ. J gave up 4 bases and V 4 bases, and 9 bases lay outside the gene matches. CDR3 size: 15 residues. The CDR3 DNA follows: TGCGCCAGCAGCGGTAGCGGGCGAGTCTCAGATACGCAGTATTTT. Its translation is CASSGSGRVSDTQYF. The full variable domain, with the rest looked up from reference TRBV5-1 and TRBJ2-3, is KAGVTQTPRYLIKTRGQQVTLSCSPISGHRSVSWYQQTPGQGLQFLFEYFSETQRNKGNFPGRFSGRQFSNSRSEMNVSTLELGDSALYLCASSGSGRVSDTQYFGPGTRLTVL.

V usage is TRBV5-1 and J usage is TRBJ1-1; D may be TRBD1 (6 bases). Germline lookup yields CDR1 SGHRS and CDR2 YFSETQ. Trimming took off 5 bases at V and 1 base at J, with 15 bases between the two ends. This CDR3 spans 15 amino acids. The CDR3 spells CASSPGGTWNTEAFF. The CDR3 DNA is TGCGCCAGCAGTCCGGGGGGCACATGGAACACTGAAGCTTTCTTT.

The genes are TRBV7-8 and TRBJ2-2, with TRBD2 matching over 9 bases. CDR1 is SGHVS and CDR2 is FQNEAQ in the germline V gene. The V and J ends lost 4 bases and 1 base, in that order; junction bases with no gene match: 4. This CDR3 spans 16 amino acids. CDR3 nucleotides: TGTGCCAGCAGCTCTTTAGCGGGGGTGAACACCGGGGAGCTGTTTTTT. It codes for CASSSLAGVNTGELFF. Together with reference TRBV7-8 and TRBJ2-2, the CDR3 gives the full variable domain: GAGVSQSPRYKVAKRGQDVALRCDPISGHVSLFWYQQALGQGPEFLTYFQNEAQLDKSGLPSDRFFAERPEGSVSTLKIQRTQQEDSAVYLCASSSLAGVNTGELFFGEGSRLTVL.

This chain links TRBV28 with TRBJ2-3; 7 positions match TRBD1. The J segment lost 4 bases and the V segment lost 1 base, leaving 8 bases of the junction unmatched. This CDR3 region has 16 residues. Germline CDR1 is MDHEN and CDR2 is SYDVKM. The CDR3 spells CASSLSATGVADTQYF. The CDR3 nucleotides read TGTGCCAGCAGTTTATCAGCCACAGGGGTGGCAGATACGCAGTATTTT.

This clone has a handful of counts. For the CDR3, the DNA is TGTGCCAGCAGCCAAGATTATCGGGACGAGCAGTACTTC. This sequence encodes CASSQDYRDEQYF. This chain links TRBV14 with TRBJ2-7; D ambiguous. The germline gives CDR1 SGHDN, CDR2 FVKESK. This CDR3 is built from 13 residues. V dropped 0 bases and J dropped 5 bases, with 8 bases sitting between them.

This clone has only one observation. The CDR3 spells CASSLWGGTDTQYF. CDR3 sequence (DNA): TGTGCCAGCAGCTTATGGGGCGGCACAGATACGCAGTATTTT. The J gene is TRBJ2-3, the V gene TRBV7-2, with D perhaps matching TRBD1 (5 bases). Trimming took 2 bases from V and 1 from J, leaving 7 bases between them. CDR3 length equals 14 residues. The V gene's germline CDR1 is SGHTA and CDR2 FQGNSA.

The chain recombines TRBV5-1 with TRBJ2-3; TRBD1 matches at 10 bases. The junction had 8 bases not matched to a gene; V was cut back by 4 bases and J by 3 bases. The CDR3 contains 16 residues. CDR1 and CDR2 (germline): SGHRS, YFSETQ. The chain's CDR3 is CASSRSTGQGTDTQYF. The CDR3 DNA reads as TGCGCCAGCAGCCGCAGTACGGGACAGGGGACAGATACGCAGTATTTT.

The chain links TRBV3-1 (or the pseudogene TRBV3-2) to TRBJ1-1; D is perhaps TRBD1 (5 bases). CDR3 length equals 14 residues. Germline V gives CDR1 LGHDT, CDR2 YNNKEL (reference sequence). Trimming removed 2 bases from V and 11 bases from J, with 18 bases in between. The CDR3 sequence is CASSQLRSGGEAFF. Here the CDR3 DNA reads TGTGCCAGCAGCCAACTTCGGTCCGGGGGGGAGGCTTTCTTT.

This clone has only one observation. The J gene is TRBJ2-2, the V gene TRBV28; no clear D gene. Per the germline V gene, CDR1 is MDHEN and CDR2 is SYDVKM. The CDR3 length is 12 residues. V was trimmed by 9 bases and J by 3 bases, leaving 8 bases between them. CDR3 amino acids: CASFGYTGELFF. CDR3 DNA sequence: TGTGCCAGTTTCGGGTACACCGGGGAGCTGTTTTTT. Looking up the rest from reference TRBV28 and TRBJ2-2 gives the full variable domain: DVKVTQSSRYLVKRTGEKVFLECVQDMDHENMFWYRQDPGLGLRLIYFSYDVKMKEKGDIPEGYSVSREKKERFSLILESASTNQTSMYLCASFGYTGELFFGEGSRLTVL.

The V call is TRBV6-4, the J call TRBJ2-3, with 7 bases lining up with TRBD1. V lost 5 bases, J lost 5 bases, and 7 bases stayed unmatched. The CDR3 is 14 amino acids. Per germline, CDR1 MRHNA and CDR2 SNTAGT. For the CDR3, the DNA is TGTGCCAGCAGTAGACAGGGCCCTGGAGATACGCAGTATTTT. Translating gives CASSRQGPGDTQYF.

This clone was counted only a few times. This chain uses TRBV27 with TRBJ1-1, with 9 nucleotides matching TRBD1. Losses at the gene ends were 3 bases for V and 4 bases for J; bases not matched to a gene: 6. Germline V gives CDR1 MNHEY, CDR2 SMNVEV (reference sequence). The CDR3 runs to 15 residues. The CDR3 DNA is TGTGCCAGCAGTTTTGGGCTGACAGGGGGCACTGAAGCTTTCTTT. Residues: CASSFGLTGGTEAFF.

This chain connects TRBV7-3 to TRBJ2-5; 7 bases are shared with TRBD2. The CDR3 has 13 amino acids. Germline values: CDR1 SGHTA, CDR2 FQGTGA. Trimming removed 5 bases from V and 5 bases from J; junction bases left unmatched: 5. As DNA, the CDR3 is TGTGCCAGCAGCCGGAGCGGGGACGAGACCCAGTACTTC. Protein product: CASSRSGDETQYF.